The entry below gives a single TCR beta chain sequence along with its context. One end of the junction fails to match germline, which may point to a read error. The data derive from a study of T cells in Graves' hyperthyroidism and ophthalmopathy. Germline V CDR1 and CDR2: LNHNV, YYDKDF (reference sequence). The CDR3 totals 13 residues. Researchers amplified the TCR beta CDR3 regions from RNA transcripts. Primed by the HTBI set, a first-round RT-PCR was run on the TCR CDR3. TCRdb processed the multiplex PCR reads anew with MiXCR; each CDR3 protein has one entry. The sample lists hundreds of thousands of distinct CDR3 sequences, less than 25% occurring once. Among ophthalmopathy patients, the Clinical Activity Score reached at least 3, the NOSPECS grade reached at least 4, and duration remained under 3 months.

The TCR sequence derives from a man aged 30 to 45 with Graves' ophthalmopathy. The chain joins TRBV15 to TRBJ2-1; D gene ambiguous. Sample: blood. Here the CDR3 DNA reads TGTGCCACCAACCCTAGTCGGTACAATGAGCGGTTCTTC. Residues: CATNPSRYNERFF.